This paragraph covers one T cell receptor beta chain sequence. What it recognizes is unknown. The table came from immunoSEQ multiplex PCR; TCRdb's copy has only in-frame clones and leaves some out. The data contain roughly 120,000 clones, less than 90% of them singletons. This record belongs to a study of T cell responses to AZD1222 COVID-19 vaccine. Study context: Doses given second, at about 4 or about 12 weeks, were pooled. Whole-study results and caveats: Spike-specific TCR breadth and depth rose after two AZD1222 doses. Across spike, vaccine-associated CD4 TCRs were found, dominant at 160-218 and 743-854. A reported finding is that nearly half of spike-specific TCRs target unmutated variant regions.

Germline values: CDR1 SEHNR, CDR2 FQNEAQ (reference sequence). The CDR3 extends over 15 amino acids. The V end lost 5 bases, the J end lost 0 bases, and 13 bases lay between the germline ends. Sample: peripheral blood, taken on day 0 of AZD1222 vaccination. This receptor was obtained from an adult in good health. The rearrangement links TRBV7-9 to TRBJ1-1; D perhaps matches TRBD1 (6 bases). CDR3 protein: CASSPRTVMNTEAFF. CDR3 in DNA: TGTGCCAGCAGCCCCCGGACAGTTATGAACACTGAAGCTTTCTTT.